This is a list of T cell receptor beta chains from one sample in a study of early T cells in non-severe SARS-CoV-2 infection. TCRdb redid the calling of the 5' RACE reads with MiXCR, one entry per CDR3 protein. The sample consists of roughly 32,000 distinct CDR3 sequences, around 9% of them appearing once. Sequencing used whole blood. These receptors were collected from an adult who was a healthcare worker with PCR-confirmed SARS-CoV-2 infection or an uninfected control (not recorded which). Each CDR3 is given with its conserved first and last residue. Fields, in order: J gene, V gene, D gene, clone size, CDR3 DNA, CDR3 protein. The D gene is left open where the match is weak. Where a row states a size, it is once, few, many or the class of an expanded clone; other rows omit it.

j_call: TRBJ2-7; v_call: TRBV19; d_call: TRBD1; clone_size: many; cdr3_nt: TGTGCCAGTAGTATAGGGGGACAGCCAACTTACGAGCAGTACTTC; cdr3_aa: CASSIGGQPTYEQYF
j_call: TRBJ2-6; v_call: TRBV6-2/TRBV6-3; d_call: NA; clone_size: few; cdr3_nt: TGTGCCAGCAGTGGAGCGTTCTGGTTCAACGTCCTGACTTTC; cdr3_aa: CASSGAFWFNVLTF
j_call: TRBJ1-6; v_call: TRBV3-1; d_call: TRBD1; clone_size: many; cdr3_nt: TGTGCCAGCAGCCAACCGACAGGGCAGATTAATTCACCCCTCCACTTT; cdr3_aa: CASSQPTGQINSPLHF
j_call: TRBJ2-5; v_call: TRBV12-3/TRBV12-4; d_call: NA; clone_size: many; cdr3_nt: TGTGCCAGCAGTCGACAGAACCCAGAGACCCAGTACTTC; cdr3_aa: CASSRQNPETQYF
j_call: TRBJ2-6; v_call: TRBV11-2; d_call: NA; clone_size: few; cdr3_nt: TGTGCCAGCAGCTTAAACCCCTCTGGGGCCAACGTCCTGACTTTC; cdr3_aa: CASSLNPSGANVLTF
j_call: TRBJ1-1; v_call: TRBV7-6; d_call: NA; clone_size: many; cdr3_nt: TGTGCCAGCAGCCGCCTGAACACTGAAGCTTTCTTT; cdr3_aa: CASSRLNTEAFF
j_call: TRBJ2-3; v_call: TRBV5-1; d_call: TRBD2; clone_size: many; cdr3_nt: TGCGCCAGCAGCTTCGAGGGAGGGGCGGATACGCAGTATTTT; cdr3_aa: CASSFEGGADTQYF
j_call: TRBJ2-5; v_call: TRBV7-2; d_call: NA; clone_size: medium-sized; cdr3_nt: TGTGCCAGCAGCTTATATGGGGCCTCGGGGACCCAGTACTTC; cdr3_aa: CASSLYGASGTQYF
j_call: TRBJ1-2; v_call: TRBV11-2; d_call: NA; clone_size: many; cdr3_nt: TGTGCCAGCAGCTTAGAACGGAGCTATGGCTACACCTTC; cdr3_aa: CASSLERSYGYTF
j_call: TRBJ1-2; v_call: TRBV20-1; d_call: NA; clone_size: many; cdr3_nt: TGCAGTGCTAGCGAGATTCCCTCCTATGGCTACACCTTC; cdr3_aa: CSASEIPSYGYTF
j_call: TRBJ2-2; v_call: TRBV19; d_call: NA; clone_size: many; cdr3_nt: TGTGCCAGTAGTATAGTGGGAGCGAACACCGGGGAGCTGTTTTTT; cdr3_aa: CASSIVGANTGELFF
j_call: TRBJ1-5; v_call: TRBV19; d_call: TRBD1; clone_size: many; cdr3_nt: TGTGCCAGTAGTATTGGCGGGACAGGCCGATATCAGCCCCAGCATTTT; cdr3_aa: CASSIGGTGRYQPQHF
j_call: TRBJ1-1; v_call: TRBV2; d_call: NA; clone_size: NA; cdr3_nt: TGTGCCAGCACCGGATCTTGGGGGGGACGGAACACTGAAGCTTTCTTT; cdr3_aa: CASTGSWGGRNTEAFF
j_call: TRBJ1-5; v_call: TRBV10-2; d_call: NA; clone_size: NA; cdr3_nt: TGCGCCAGCAGTGAGTCTTGGGGAGGGAGCAATCAGCCCCAGCATTTT; cdr3_aa: CASSESWGGSNQPQHF
j_call: TRBJ2-3; v_call: TRBV9; d_call: NA; clone_size: NA; cdr3_nt: TGTGCCAGCAGCGCGAGAGAGGGCCGTGGCACAGATACGCAGTATTTT; cdr3_aa: CASSAREGRGTDTQYF
j_call: TRBJ2-5; v_call: TRBV3-1; d_call: NA; clone_size: NA; cdr3_nt: TGTGCCAGCAGCCAAGGAGGCGGGGAGACCCAGTACTTC; cdr3_aa: CASSQGGGETQYF
j_call: TRBJ2-2; v_call: TRBV11-2; d_call: NA; clone_size: many; cdr3_nt: TGTGCCAGCAGCTTAAATCCAGATCCGAACACCGGGGAGCTGTTTTTT; cdr3_aa: CASSLNPDPNTGELFF
j_call: TRBJ1-5; v_call: TRBV7-2; d_call: NA; clone_size: NA; cdr3_nt: TGTGCCAGCAGCTTAGGGGAGGTTCAGCCCCAGCATTTT; cdr3_aa: CASSLGEVQPQHF
j_call: TRBJ1-6; v_call: TRBV5-5; d_call: TRBD1; clone_size: many; cdr3_nt: TGTGCCAGCAGCCCCGGGACAGGGGTTTCACCCCTCCACTTT; cdr3_aa: CASSPGTGVSPLHF
j_call: TRBJ1-5; v_call: TRBV5-6; d_call: NA; clone_size: many; cdr3_nt: TGTGCCAGCAGCTTGGACGGGTTTGAACAGCCCCAGCATTTT; cdr3_aa: CASSLDGFEQPQHF
j_call: TRBJ1-2; v_call: TRBV11-2; d_call: TRBD1; clone_size: many; cdr3_nt: TGTGCCAGCAGCCCGGACAGGGATCGCTATGGCTACACCTTC; cdr3_aa: CASSPDRDRYGYTF
j_call: TRBJ2-7; v_call: TRBV7-2; d_call: NA; clone_size: few; cdr3_nt: TGTGCCAGCAGCCCCACCGAATACGAGCAGTACTTC; cdr3_aa: CASSPTEYEQYF
j_call: TRBJ1-2; v_call: TRBV5-1; d_call: TRBD1; clone_size: many; cdr3_nt: TGCGCCAGCAGCTTCGGACAGGGAAGGATTGGCTACACCTTC; cdr3_aa: CASSFGQGRIGYTF
j_call: TRBJ2-7; v_call: TRBV5-1; d_call: TRBD1; clone_size: many; cdr3_nt: TGCGCCAGCAGCGACGGGACAGCCAGCTCCTACGAGCAGTACTTC; cdr3_aa: CASSDGTASSYEQYF
j_call: TRBJ1-2; v_call: TRBV29-1; d_call: NA; clone_size: many; cdr3_nt: TGCAGCGTCCTTAAAACAGGTGTCGGCTACACCTTC; cdr3_aa: CSVLKTGVGYTF
j_call: TRBJ2-2; v_call: TRBV10-2; d_call: TRBD2; clone_size: NA; cdr3_nt: TGCGCCAGCAGTGAGTCGAGCGGGGCCTGGATCGGGGAGCTGTTTTTT; cdr3_aa: CASSESSGAWIGELFF
j_call: TRBJ2-1; v_call: TRBV6-2/TRBV6-3; d_call: TRBD2; clone_size: many; cdr3_nt: TGTGCCAGCAGTTACTCTCCTATTAGCGGGGGAGGAAATGAGCAGTTCTTC; cdr3_aa: CASSYSPISGGGNEQFF
j_call: TRBJ2-6; v_call: TRBV3-1; d_call: NA; clone_size: few; cdr3_nt: TGTGCCAGCAGCCAAGCTGGGGCCAACGTCCTGACTTTC; cdr3_aa: CASSQAGANVLTF
j_call: TRBJ1-1; v_call: TRBV12-3/TRBV12-4; d_call: NA; clone_size: many; cdr3_nt: TGTGCCAGCAGTTTATCCTACTTAAAAGGGGATAACACTGAAGCTTTCTTT; cdr3_aa: CASSLSYLKGDNTEAFF
j_call: TRBJ2-7; v_call: TRBV27; d_call: TRBD1; clone_size: NA; cdr3_nt: TGTGCCAGCAGTTTATCCCCGACAGGGGTGGGCTACGAGCAGTACTTC; cdr3_aa: CASSLSPTGVGYEQYF
j_call: TRBJ1-1; v_call: TRBV7-6; d_call: NA; clone_size: NA; cdr3_nt: TGTGCCAGCAGCTTACAGGGCAATCAAGCTTACTTT; cdr3_aa: CASSLQGNQAYF
j_call: TRBJ2-7; v_call: TRBV12-3/TRBV12-4; d_call: TRBD2; clone_size: NA; cdr3_nt: TGTGCCAGCAGTGCCCTGGGACTACTCTACGAGCAGTACTTC; cdr3_aa: CASSALGLLYEQYF
j_call: TRBJ1-1; v_call: TRBV10-1; d_call: NA; clone_size: many; cdr3_nt: TGCGCCAGCAGTGAGTCCGGTCGGAAGGGGAACACTGAAGCTTTCTTT; cdr3_aa: CASSESGRKGNTEAFF
j_call: TRBJ2-7; v_call: TRBV20-1; d_call: NA; clone_size: many; cdr3_nt: TGCAGTGCTAGAACCTCCGGCGCAGGGACATGGAATTCCTACGAGCAGTACTTC; cdr3_aa: CSARTSGAGTWNSYEQYF
j_call: TRBJ2-1; v_call: TRBV20-1; d_call: NA; clone_size: few; cdr3_nt: TGCAGTGCCCCCTTTTTGGGGATGAATGAGCAGTTCTTC; cdr3_aa: CSAPFLGMNEQFF
j_call: TRBJ1-5; v_call: TRBV7-8; d_call: NA; clone_size: many; cdr3_nt: TGTGCCAGCAGCTCTCCCGGCGGGGTAGGCAATCAGCCCCAGCATTTT; cdr3_aa: CASSSPGGVGNQPQHF
j_call: TRBJ2-3; v_call: TRBV7-9; d_call: NA; clone_size: many; cdr3_nt: TGTGCCAGCAGCCGGGACTCTAGCACAGATACGCAGTATTTT; cdr3_aa: CASSRDSSTDTQYF
j_call: TRBJ1-1; v_call: TRBV19; d_call: TRBD1; clone_size: many; cdr3_nt: TGTGCCAGTAGTATTGACAGGGGGCTCAAAATTGAAGCTTTCTTT; cdr3_aa: CASSIDRGLKIEAFF
j_call: TRBJ1-3; v_call: TRBV30; d_call: NA; clone_size: few; cdr3_nt: TGTGCCTGGTCTCCGGGGGGAGGGGCTGGAAACACCATATATTTT; cdr3_aa: CAWSPGGGAGNTIYF
j_call: TRBJ2-5; v_call: TRBV15; d_call: TRBD2; clone_size: few; cdr3_nt: TGTGCCACCAGCAGAGGTTTACTAGCGGGGGGTGATGAGACCCAGTACTTC; cdr3_aa: CATSRGLLAGGDETQYF
j_call: TRBJ1-2; v_call: TRBV9; d_call: TRBD1; clone_size: many; cdr3_nt: TGTGCCAGCAGCGCGGGACAGGGGAAACGGTCCATCGGCTACACCTTC; cdr3_aa: CASSAGQGKRSIGYTF
j_call: TRBJ1-5; v_call: TRBV6-1; d_call: NA; clone_size: NA; cdr3_nt: TGTGCCAGCAGGGACCCCACACTGCCCCAGCATTTT; cdr3_aa: CASRDPTLPQHF
j_call: TRBJ1-6; v_call: TRBV4-3; d_call: TRBD1; clone_size: few; cdr3_nt: TGCGCCAGCAGCCAAGTGGGGACAGGAGTTTCACCCCTCCACTTT; cdr3_aa: CASSQVGTGVSPLHF
j_call: TRBJ2-5; v_call: TRBV5-1; d_call: NA; clone_size: NA; cdr3_nt: TGCGCCAGCAGCTTGGACCGGGCGGGCGAGACCCAGTACTTC; cdr3_aa: CASSLDRAGETQYF
j_call: TRBJ2-7; v_call: TRBV7-2; d_call: NA; clone_size: NA; cdr3_nt: TGTGCCAGCAGATTGAGGGGGGAGCAGTACTTC; cdr3_aa: CASRLRGEQYF
j_call: TRBJ2-7; v_call: TRBV12-3/TRBV12-4; d_call: NA; clone_size: many; cdr3_nt: TGTGCCAGCAGCCCCCCAGGGCGCCCCTACGAGCAGTACTTC; cdr3_aa: CASSPPGRPYEQYF
j_call: TRBJ1-2; v_call: TRBV30; d_call: TRBD1; clone_size: few; cdr3_nt: TGTGCCTGGAGTAAGGGACAGGGCTATGGCTACACCTTC; cdr3_aa: CAWSKGQGYGYTF
j_call: TRBJ1-3; v_call: TRBV19; d_call: NA; clone_size: many; cdr3_nt: TGTGCCAGTAGTAGGAAGACAGACTCTGGAAACACCATATATTTT; cdr3_aa: CASSRKTDSGNTIYF
j_call: TRBJ2-7; v_call: TRBV12-3/TRBV12-4; d_call: NA; clone_size: NA; cdr3_nt: TGTGCCAGCAGCCGTCAAACAGGGATAGGCTCCTACGAGCAGTACTTC; cdr3_aa: CASSRQTGIGSYEQYF
j_call: TRBJ2-5; v_call: TRBV7-2; d_call: NA; clone_size: many; cdr3_nt: TGTGCCAGCAGCTTATTCGGGACCCAAGAGACCCAGTACTTC; cdr3_aa: CASSLFGTQETQYF
j_call: TRBJ1-5; v_call: TRBV18; d_call: TRBD1; clone_size: many; cdr3_nt: TGTGCCAGCTCACCACCGGGACAGGGGGATCAGCCCCAGCATTTT; cdr3_aa: CASSPPGQGDQPQHF
j_call: TRBJ2-7; v_call: TRBV7-6; d_call: NA; clone_size: many; cdr3_nt: TGTGCCAGCAGCTTACGTGAGTCCCCGGCTGAGCAGTACTTC; cdr3_aa: CASSLRESPAEQYF
j_call: TRBJ1-5; v_call: TRBV29-1; d_call: NA; clone_size: few; cdr3_nt: TGCAGCGTTGAAGAATCGCAGAATCAGCCCCAGCATTTT; cdr3_aa: CSVEESQNQPQHF
j_call: TRBJ2-5; v_call: TRBV7-2; d_call: TRBD1; clone_size: few; cdr3_nt: TGTGCCAGCAGCCGGGGGACAGGGGGCGAAGAGACCCAGTACTTC; cdr3_aa: CASSRGTGGEETQYF